Here is one TCR beta chain with its context. This clone occurred a few times. The antigen this receptor binds is unknown. No base quality values were provided; no much bigger clone lies one nucleotide off. The sample belongs to a study of blood T cell repertoires in COVID-19 (dated by TCRdb to 2018 to 2020). At the level of the whole study: The collaborator samples originated in the United States, Italy and Spain and spanned the acute and convalescent phases of COVID-19. The prospective study material was composed of cDNA or gDNA derived from T cells, B-cell-depleted T cells, or PBMCs. The dataset comprised deeply sampled blood TCRbeta repertoires from subjects exposed to, actively infected with, or recovered from COVID-19. The repertoires were released in a freely available public database intended as a resource for research on the immune response to SARS-CoV-2. The samples were drawn from the first 160 participants of the ongoing ImmuneRACE study and from over 950 subjects provided by 6 global collaborators. Sample metadata almost always included a de-identified subject ID, COVID-19 status, age in years and sex. HLA class I and class II types, where available, came from metadata supplied by the sample provider rather than from assay-based typing.

The collaborating institutions used their own protocols to collect whole blood in K2EDTA tubes. For TCRbeta analysis, collaborator samples were shipped as frozen whole blood, as isolated PBMCs, or as DNA extracted from either sample type. The immunoSEQ Assay, a bias-controlled multiplex PCR, was used to amplify TCRbeta CDR3 regions from genomic DNA. Per the original workflow: The number of nucleated cells in each sample was estimated from the amplification of reference gene primers within the assay. To quantify the absolute abundance of each unique TCRbeta CDR3 rearrangement, sequence reads were collapsed and filtered. For each sample, productive Simpson clonality was calculated as the square root of Simpson's diversity index across productive rearrangements. The immuneACCESS repertoire file appears here via TCRdb, limited to in-frame rearrangements. These files lack a portion of the clones; in checked studies, under half of the deficit traces to unresolved V genes, and the cause of the others is not known. D and trimming come from the DNA, and the V and J calls and clone size come from that table. In this sample the table shows around 30,000 clones, about 86% of which occur a single time. 5.5% of the sample is held by the ten biggest clonotypes.

Summary of the overall study and its limitations: The quantity of clinical and demographic metadata differed by source and by participant and was supplied without curation.

This sequence was found in a woman aged 80 or older with active or convalescent COVID-19. Sequencing was performed on peripheral blood.

The CDR3 here reads CATGRGGDRDGYTF. The sequenced DNA: TGTGCCACCGGCCGGGGCGGGGATCGGGACGGCTACACCTTC. This chain is built from TRBV15 and TRBJ1-2; tentative D gene TRBD1, with 5 bases matching. Inclusive of the bounding cysteine and phenylalanine, the CDR3 is 14 residues long. CDR3 DNA is the only sequence kept; it has 42 bases, read in frame from the first base. Via the germline V gene (reference sequence), CDR1 is LNHNV and CDR2 YYDKDF. V loses 8 bases, J loses 8 bases, and the germline ends lie 21 bases apart.